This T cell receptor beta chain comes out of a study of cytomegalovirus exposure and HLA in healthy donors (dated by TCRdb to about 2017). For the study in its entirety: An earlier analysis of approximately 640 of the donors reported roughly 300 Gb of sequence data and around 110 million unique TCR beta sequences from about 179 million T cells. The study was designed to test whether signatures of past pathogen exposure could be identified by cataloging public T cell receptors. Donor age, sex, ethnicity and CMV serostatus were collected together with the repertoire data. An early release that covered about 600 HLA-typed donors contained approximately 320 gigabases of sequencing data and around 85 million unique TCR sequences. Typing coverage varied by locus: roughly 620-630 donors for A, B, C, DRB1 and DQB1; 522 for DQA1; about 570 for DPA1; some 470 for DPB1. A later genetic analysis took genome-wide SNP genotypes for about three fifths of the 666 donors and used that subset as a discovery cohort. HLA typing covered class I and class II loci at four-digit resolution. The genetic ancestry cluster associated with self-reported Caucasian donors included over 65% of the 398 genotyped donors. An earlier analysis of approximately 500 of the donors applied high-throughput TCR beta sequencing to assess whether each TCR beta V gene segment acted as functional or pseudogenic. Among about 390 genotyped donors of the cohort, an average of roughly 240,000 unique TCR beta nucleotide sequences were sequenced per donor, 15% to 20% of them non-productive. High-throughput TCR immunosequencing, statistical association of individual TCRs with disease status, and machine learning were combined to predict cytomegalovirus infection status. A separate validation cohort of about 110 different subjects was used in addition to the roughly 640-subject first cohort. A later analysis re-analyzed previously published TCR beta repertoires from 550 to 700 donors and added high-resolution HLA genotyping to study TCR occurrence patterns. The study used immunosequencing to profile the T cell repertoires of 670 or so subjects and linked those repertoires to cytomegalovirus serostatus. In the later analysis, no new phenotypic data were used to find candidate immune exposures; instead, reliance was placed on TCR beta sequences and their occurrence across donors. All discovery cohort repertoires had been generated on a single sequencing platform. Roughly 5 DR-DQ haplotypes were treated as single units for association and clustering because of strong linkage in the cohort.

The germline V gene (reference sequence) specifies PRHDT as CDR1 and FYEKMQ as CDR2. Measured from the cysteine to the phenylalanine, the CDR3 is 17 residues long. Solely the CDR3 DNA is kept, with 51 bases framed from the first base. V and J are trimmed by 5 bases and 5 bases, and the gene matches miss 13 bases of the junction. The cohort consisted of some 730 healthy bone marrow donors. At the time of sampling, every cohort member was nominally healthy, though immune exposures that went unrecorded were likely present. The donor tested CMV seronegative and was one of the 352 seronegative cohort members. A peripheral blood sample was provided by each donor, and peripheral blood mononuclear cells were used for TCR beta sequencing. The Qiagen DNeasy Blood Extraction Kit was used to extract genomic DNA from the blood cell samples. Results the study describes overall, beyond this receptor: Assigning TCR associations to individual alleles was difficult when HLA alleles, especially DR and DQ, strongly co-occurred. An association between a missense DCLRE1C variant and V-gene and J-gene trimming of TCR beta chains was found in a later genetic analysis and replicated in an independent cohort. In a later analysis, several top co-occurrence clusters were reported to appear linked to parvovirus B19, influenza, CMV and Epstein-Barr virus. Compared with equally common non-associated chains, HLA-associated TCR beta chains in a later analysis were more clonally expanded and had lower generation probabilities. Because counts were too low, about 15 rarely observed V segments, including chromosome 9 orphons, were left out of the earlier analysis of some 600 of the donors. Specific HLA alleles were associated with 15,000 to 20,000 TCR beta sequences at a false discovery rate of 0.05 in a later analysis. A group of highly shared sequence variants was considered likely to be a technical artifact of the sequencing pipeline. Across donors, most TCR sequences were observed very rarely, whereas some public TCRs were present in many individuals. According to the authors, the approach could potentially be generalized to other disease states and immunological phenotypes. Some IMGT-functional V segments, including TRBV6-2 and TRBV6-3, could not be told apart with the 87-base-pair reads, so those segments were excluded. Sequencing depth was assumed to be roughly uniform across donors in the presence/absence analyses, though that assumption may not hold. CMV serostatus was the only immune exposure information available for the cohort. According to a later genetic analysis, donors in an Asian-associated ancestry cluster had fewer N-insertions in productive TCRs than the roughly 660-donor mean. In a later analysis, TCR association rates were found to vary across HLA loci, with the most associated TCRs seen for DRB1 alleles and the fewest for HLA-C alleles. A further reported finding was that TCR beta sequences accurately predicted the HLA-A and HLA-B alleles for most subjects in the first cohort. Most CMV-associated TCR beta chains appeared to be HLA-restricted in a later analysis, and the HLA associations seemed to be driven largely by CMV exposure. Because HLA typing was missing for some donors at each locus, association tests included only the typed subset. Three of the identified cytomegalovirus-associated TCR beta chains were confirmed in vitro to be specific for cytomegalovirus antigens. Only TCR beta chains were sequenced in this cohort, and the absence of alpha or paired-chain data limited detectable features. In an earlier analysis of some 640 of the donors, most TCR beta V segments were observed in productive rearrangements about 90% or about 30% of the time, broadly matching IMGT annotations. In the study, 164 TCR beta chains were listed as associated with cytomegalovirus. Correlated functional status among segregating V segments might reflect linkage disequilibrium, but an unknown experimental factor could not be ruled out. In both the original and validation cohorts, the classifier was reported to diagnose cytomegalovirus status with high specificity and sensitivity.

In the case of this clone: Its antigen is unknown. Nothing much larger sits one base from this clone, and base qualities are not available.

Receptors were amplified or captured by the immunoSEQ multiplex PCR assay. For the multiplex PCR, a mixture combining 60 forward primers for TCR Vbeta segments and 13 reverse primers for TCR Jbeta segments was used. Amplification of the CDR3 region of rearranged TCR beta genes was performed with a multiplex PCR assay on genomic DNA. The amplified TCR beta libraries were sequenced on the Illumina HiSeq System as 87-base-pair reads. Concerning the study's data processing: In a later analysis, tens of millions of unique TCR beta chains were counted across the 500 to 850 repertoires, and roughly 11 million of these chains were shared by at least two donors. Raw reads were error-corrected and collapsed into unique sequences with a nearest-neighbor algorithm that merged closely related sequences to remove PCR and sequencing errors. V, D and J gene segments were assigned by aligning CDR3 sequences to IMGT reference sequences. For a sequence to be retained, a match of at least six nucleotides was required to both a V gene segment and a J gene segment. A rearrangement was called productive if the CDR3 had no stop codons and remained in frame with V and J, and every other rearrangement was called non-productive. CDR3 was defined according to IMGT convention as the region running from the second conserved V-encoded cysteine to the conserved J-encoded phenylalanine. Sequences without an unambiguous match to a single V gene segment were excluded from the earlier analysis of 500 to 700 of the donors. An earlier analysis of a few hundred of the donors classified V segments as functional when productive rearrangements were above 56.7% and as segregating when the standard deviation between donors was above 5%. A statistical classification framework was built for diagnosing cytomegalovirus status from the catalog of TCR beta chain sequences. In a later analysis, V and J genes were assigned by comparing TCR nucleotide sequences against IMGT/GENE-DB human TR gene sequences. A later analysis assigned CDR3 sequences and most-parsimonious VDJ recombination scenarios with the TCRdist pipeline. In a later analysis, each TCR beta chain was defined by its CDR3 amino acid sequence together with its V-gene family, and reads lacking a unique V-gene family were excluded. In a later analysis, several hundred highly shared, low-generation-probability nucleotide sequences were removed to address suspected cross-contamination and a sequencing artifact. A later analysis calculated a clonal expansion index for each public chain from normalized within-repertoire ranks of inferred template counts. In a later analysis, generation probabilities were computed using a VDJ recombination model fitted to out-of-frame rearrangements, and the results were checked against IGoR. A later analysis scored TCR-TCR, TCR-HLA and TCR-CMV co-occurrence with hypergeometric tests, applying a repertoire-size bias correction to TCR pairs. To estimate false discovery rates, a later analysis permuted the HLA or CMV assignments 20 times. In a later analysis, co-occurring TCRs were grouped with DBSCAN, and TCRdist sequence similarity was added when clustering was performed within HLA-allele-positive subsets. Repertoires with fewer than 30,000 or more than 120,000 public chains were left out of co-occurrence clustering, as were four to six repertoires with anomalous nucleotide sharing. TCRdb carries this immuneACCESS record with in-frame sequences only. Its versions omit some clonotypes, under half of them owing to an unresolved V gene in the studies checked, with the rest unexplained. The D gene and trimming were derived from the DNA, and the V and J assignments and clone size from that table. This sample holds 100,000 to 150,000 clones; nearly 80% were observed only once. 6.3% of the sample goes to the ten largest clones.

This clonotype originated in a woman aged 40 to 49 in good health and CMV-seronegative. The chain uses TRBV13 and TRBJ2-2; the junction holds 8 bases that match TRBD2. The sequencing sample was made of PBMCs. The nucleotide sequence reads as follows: TGTGCCAGCAGCCCGCCAGGAGCGGGAGATCAAACCGGGGAGCTGTTTTTT. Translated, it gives CASSPPGAGDQTGELFF. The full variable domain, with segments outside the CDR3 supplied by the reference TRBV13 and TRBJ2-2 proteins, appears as AAGVIQSPRHLIKEKRETATLKCYPIPRHDTVYWYQQGPGQDPQFLISFYEKMQSDKGSIPDRFSAQQFSDYHSELNMSSLELGDSALYFCASSPPGAGDQTGELFFGEGSRLTVL.